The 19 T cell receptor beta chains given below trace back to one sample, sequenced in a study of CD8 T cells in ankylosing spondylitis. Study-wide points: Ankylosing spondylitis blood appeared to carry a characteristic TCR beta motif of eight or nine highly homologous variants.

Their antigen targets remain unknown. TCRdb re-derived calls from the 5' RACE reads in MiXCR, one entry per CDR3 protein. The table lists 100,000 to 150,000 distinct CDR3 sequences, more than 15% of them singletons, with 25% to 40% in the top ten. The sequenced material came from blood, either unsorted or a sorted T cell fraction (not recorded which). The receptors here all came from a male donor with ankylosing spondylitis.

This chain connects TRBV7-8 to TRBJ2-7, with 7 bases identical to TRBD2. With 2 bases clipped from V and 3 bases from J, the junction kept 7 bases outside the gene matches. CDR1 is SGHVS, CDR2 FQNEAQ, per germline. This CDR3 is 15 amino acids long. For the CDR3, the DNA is TGTGCCAGCAGCTTAACTCCCACGGGGGGCTACGAGCAGTACTTC. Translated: CASSLTPTGGYEQYF.

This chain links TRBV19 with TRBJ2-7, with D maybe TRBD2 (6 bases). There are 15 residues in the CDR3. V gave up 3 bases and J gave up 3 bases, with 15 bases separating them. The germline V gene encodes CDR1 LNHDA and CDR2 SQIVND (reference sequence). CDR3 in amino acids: CASSIQVQGLYEQYF. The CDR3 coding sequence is TGTGCCAGTAGTATCCAGGTTCAGGGACTCTACGAGCAGTACTTC.

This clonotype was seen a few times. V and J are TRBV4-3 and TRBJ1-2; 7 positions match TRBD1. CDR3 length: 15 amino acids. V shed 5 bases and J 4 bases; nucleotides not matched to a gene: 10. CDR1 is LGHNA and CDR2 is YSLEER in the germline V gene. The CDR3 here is CASSTGRGPSYGYTF. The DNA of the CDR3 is TGCGCCAGCAGCACGGGGAGGGGGCCAAGCTATGGCTACACCTTC.

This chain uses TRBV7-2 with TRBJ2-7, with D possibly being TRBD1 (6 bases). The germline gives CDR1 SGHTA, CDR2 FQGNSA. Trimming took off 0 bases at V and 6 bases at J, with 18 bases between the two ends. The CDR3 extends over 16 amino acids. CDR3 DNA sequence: TGTGCCAGCAGCTTAGCCGTCAGGGGATCGCGAAGCGAGCAGTACTTC. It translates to CASSLAVRGSRSEQYF.

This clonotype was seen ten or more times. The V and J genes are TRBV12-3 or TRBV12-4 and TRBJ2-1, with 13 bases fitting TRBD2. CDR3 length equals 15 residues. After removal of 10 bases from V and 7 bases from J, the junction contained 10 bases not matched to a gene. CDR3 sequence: CAILPGLAGKNEQFF. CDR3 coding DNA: TGTGCCATTCTCCCGGGACTAGCGGGAAAAAATGAGCAGTTCTTC.

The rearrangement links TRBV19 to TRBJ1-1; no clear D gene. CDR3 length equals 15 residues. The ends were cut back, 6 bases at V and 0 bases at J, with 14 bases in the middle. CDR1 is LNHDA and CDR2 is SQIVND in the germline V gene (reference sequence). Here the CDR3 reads CASRVDTAVNTEAFF. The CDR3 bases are TGTGCCAGTAGAGTAGATACCGCGGTGAACACTGAAGCTTTCTTT.

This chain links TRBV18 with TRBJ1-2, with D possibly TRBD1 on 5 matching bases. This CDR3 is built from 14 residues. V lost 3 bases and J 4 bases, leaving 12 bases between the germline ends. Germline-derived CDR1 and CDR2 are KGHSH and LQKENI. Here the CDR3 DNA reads TGTGCCAGCTCACCCCAGGGTACGGCCTATGGCTACACCTTC. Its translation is CASSPQGTAYGYTF. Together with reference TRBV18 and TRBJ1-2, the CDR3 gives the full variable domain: NAGVMQNPRHLVRRRGQEARLRCSPMKGHSHVYWYRQLPEEGLKFMVYLQKENIIDESGMPKERFSAEFPKEGPSILRIQQVVRGDSAAYFCASSPQGTAYGYTFGSGTRLTVV.

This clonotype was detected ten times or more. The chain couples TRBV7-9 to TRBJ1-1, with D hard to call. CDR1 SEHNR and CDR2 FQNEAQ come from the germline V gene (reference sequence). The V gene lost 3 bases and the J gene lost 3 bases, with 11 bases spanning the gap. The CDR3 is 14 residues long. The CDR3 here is CASSFSGSDTEAFF. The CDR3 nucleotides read TGTGCCAGCAGCTTTTCAGGCTCTGACACTGAAGCTTTCTTT.

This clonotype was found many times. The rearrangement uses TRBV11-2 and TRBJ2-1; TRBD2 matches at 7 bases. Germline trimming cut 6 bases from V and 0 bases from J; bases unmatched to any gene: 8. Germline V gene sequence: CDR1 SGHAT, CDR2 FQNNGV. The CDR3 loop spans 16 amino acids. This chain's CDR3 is CASRQIAGNSYNEQFF. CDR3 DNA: TGTGCCAGCAGGCAAATAGCGGGTAACTCCTACAATGAGCAGTTCTTC.

CDR3 sequence (DNA): TGTGCCAGCAGCGTAGGGGATAGCGGGATATACGAGCAGTACTTC. Translated: CASSVGDSGIYEQYF. The rearrangement uses TRBV9 and TRBJ2-7; 8 nucleotides align to TRBD2. Trimming removed 0 bases from V and 4 bases from J; junction bases left unmatched: 6. CDR3 length: 15 residues. Germline lookup yields CDR1 SGDLS and CDR2 YYNGEE.

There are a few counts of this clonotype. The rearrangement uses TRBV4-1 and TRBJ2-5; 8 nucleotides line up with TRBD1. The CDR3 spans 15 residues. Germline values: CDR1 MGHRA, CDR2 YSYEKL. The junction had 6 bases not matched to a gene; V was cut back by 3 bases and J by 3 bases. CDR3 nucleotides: TGCGCCAGCAGCCAGGACAGGGCCATTGAAGAGACCCAGTACTTC. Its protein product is CASSQDRAIEETQYF.

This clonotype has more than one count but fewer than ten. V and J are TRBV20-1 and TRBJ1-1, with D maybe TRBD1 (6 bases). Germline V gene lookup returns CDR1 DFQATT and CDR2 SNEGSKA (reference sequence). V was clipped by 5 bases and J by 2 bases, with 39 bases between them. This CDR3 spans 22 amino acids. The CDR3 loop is CSADASQGSRTHGPLPNTEAFF. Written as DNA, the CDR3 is TGCAGTGCTGACGCTTCGCAGGGGAGTCGAACTCACGGCCCACTCCCTAACACTGAAGCTTTCTTT.

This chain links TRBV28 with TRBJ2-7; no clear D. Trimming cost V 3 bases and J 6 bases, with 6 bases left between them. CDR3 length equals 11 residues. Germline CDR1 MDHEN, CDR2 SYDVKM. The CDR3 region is CASSFRAEQYF. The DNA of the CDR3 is TGTGCCAGCAGTTTTAGGGCCGAGCAGTACTTC.

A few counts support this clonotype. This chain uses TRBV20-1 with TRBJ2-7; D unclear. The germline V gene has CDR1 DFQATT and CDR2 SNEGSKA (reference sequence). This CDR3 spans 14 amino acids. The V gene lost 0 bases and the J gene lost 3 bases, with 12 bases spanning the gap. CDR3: CSARDLGNHYEQYF. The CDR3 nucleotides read TGCAGTGCTAGAGATCTGGGCAACCACTACGAGCAGTACTTC.

The CDR3 protein is CASSLQSNPYEQYF. DNA for the CDR3: TGTGCCAGCAGCTTACAGTCGAACCCCTACGAGCAGTACTTC. V and J are TRBV7-9 and TRBJ2-7, with D unresolved. The germline V gene has CDR1 SEHNR and CDR2 FQNEAQ (reference sequence). Trimming took off 2 bases at V and 2 bases at J, with 10 bases between the two ends. The CDR3 sequence is 14 residues long.

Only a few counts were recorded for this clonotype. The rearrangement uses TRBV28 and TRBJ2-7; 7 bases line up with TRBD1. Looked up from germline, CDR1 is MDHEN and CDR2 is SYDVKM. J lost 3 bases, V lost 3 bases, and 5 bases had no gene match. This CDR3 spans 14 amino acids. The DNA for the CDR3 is TGTGCCAGCAGTTTCCTCAGGGGGAACTACGAGCAGTACTTC. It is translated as CASSFLRGNYEQYF.

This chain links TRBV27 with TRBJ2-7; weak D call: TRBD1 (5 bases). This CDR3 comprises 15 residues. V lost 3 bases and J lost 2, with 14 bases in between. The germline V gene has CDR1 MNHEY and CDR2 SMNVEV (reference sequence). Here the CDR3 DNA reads TGTGCCAGCAGTTTGGCTCAGGACACCACCTACGAGCAGTACTTC. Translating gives CASSLAQDTTYEQYF.

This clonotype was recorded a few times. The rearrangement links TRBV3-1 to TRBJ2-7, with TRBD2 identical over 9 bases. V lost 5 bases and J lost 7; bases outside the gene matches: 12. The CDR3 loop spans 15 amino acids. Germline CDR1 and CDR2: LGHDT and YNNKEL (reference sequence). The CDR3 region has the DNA TGTGCCAGCAGCATAGATAGCGGGAGTCCTCGGGAGCAGTACTTC. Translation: CASSIDSGSPREQYF.

Here the CDR3 reads CASSSRTGVETQYF. The DNA for the CDR3 is TGTGCCAGCAGCTCTCGGACAGGGGTAGAGACCCAGTACTTC. The chain couples TRBV7-2 to TRBJ2-5, with 9 bases lining up with TRBD1. The CDR3 is made up of 14 amino acids. Trimming took 4 bases from V and 4 from J; bases not matched to a gene: 4. Germline CDR1 SGHTA, CDR2 FQGNSA.